A single sample gave rise to the 32 T cell receptor beta chains below, sequenced in a study of shared clonotypes between healthy human individuals. Some clones are missing from TCRdb's copy, which holds only in-frame ones; the method was immunoSEQ multiplex PCR. The profile covers approximately 2,000,000 clones, with 85% to 95% appearing a single time and 0.3% to 0.45% taken by the ten largest. The material sequenced was naive CD4+ T cells from PBMCs. Subset meaning: CD45RA+ positively selected. The receptors derive from a man between 18 and 29 years old in good health. Some clones in this sample may be carry-over from other donors' samples.

V and J are TRBV28 and TRBJ1-5, with TRBD1 matching over 10 bases. The J segment lost 7 bases and the V segment lost 5 bases, leaving 20 bases of the junction unmatched. CDR1 is MDHEN and CDR2 is SYDVKM in the germline V gene. The CDR3 has 19 amino acids. CDR3 protein: CASSRTRRDRGSRGQPQHF. The CDR3 DNA follows: TGTGCCAGCAGTAGAACCCGCCGGGACAGGGGTAGTAGAGGGCAGCCCCAGCATTTT.

The chain uses TRBV28 and TRBJ2-5; maybe TRBD2 (7 bases). The germline gives CDR1 MDHEN, CDR2 SYDVKM. Trimming removed 7 bases from V and 4 bases from J, with 16 bases in between. This CDR3 is 14 amino acids long. CDR3 DNA: TGTGCCAGCAAAGGGGGGGGAGGATTAGAGACCCAGTACTTC. It translates to CASKGGGGLETQYF.

This chain joins TRBV7-8 and TRBJ2-1; TRBD1 agrees at 11 bases. The trim removed 5 bases at V and 4 bases at J, leaving 16 bases unmatched. This CDR3 is built from 19 residues. From germline, CDR1 is SGHVS and CDR2 FQNEAQ. The CDR3 loop reads CASSPRTGGGLASYNEQFF. As DNA, the CDR3 is TGTGCCAGCAGCCCAAGGACAGGGGGCGGTCTAGCGTCTTACAATGAGCAGTTCTTC.

The chain carries TRBV28 and TRBJ2-3; D remains unclear. The CDR3 runs to 15 residues. V gave up 3 bases and J gave up 1 base, with 11 bases separating them. Germline V gives CDR1 MDHEN, CDR2 SYDVKM. In DNA, the CDR3 is TGTGCCAGCAGTTTTTCGAGGTTTGGCACAGATACGCAGTATTTT. This encodes CASSFSRFGTDTQYF. Full variable domain (outside the CDR3, taken from reference TRBV28 and TRBJ2-3): DVKVTQSSRYLVKRTGEKVFLECVQDMDHENMFWYRQDPGLGLRLIYFSYDVKMKEKGDIPEGYSVSREKKERFSLILESASTNQTSMYLCASSFSRFGTDTQYFGPGTRLTVL.

The genes are TRBV5-1 and TRBJ2-7; 7 bases agree with TRBD2. Germline CDR1 SGHRS, CDR2 YFSETQ. J lost 5 bases, V lost 2 bases, and 7 bases had no gene match. The CDR3 runs to 14 residues. Here the CDR3 reads CASSLSGREDEQYF. Here the CDR3 DNA reads TGCGCCAGCAGCTTATCAGGGAGGGAGGACGAGCAGTACTTC.

This clone was found once. The chain recombines TRBV5-1 with TRBJ2-2, with 12 bases matching TRBD2. This CDR3 has 17 residues. Trimming cost V 1 base and J 5 bases; bases outside gene matches: 6. Germline V gene lookup returns CDR1 SGHRS and CDR2 YFSETQ. CDR3 sequence reads: CASSLLLAGGSTGELFF. DNA for the CDR3: TGCGCCAGCAGCTTGTTACTAGCGGGAGGATCAACCGGGGAGCTGTTTTTT.

The table lists this clone with a few counts. The chain employs TRBV2 and TRBJ1-2; the match to TRBD1 covers 8 bases. There are 14 residues in the CDR3. The germline V gene has CDR1 SNHLY and CDR2 FYNNEI. Germline trimming cut 5 bases from V and 2 bases from J; bases unmatched to any gene: 4. The CDR3 bases are TGTGCCAGCAGTTCCCGGACAGGGAACTATGGCTACACCTTC. Translated: CASSSRTGNYGYTF.

The J gene is TRBJ2-5, the V gene TRBV5-1, with D unclear. The DNA end is more similar to TRBJ2-7, so the J call may be wrong. The CDR3 loop spans 14 amino acids. Germline lookup yields CDR1 SGHRS and CDR2 YFSETQ. CDR3 nucleotides: TGCGCCAGCAGCTTAATGGGCGGTGACTACGAGCAGTACTTC. It encodes CASSLMGGDYEQYF.

The gene calls are TRBV6-5 and TRBJ1-6; possible D gene TRBD1, 6 bases. Germline V gives CDR1 MNHEY, CDR2 SVGAGI. The CDR3 sequence is 14 residues long. The V gene lost 6 bases and the J gene lost 7 bases, with 13 bases spanning the gap. Here the CDR3 reads CASRTTGFNSPLHF. The CDR3 nucleotides are TGTGCCAGCAGGACCACAGGGTTCAATTCACCCCTCCACTTT.

The gene calls are TRBV4-2 and TRBJ1-2; TRBD1 matches 9 bases. Looked up from germline, CDR1 is LGHNA and CDR2 is YNFKEQ. V dropped 3 bases and J dropped 1; count of bases not matched to a gene: 6. The CDR3 covers 16 residues. As DNA, the CDR3 is TGTGCCAGCAGCCAGCCCGGACAGGGGAGTAACTATGGCTACACCTTC. This translates into CASSQPGQGSNYGYTF.

J is TRBJ2-2 and V is TRBV7-9; a weak D match, TRBD2 (5 bases). Trimming removed 6 bases at V and 4 bases at J, with 15 bases between. This CDR3 region has 15 residues. Germline V gene sequence: CDR1 SEHNR, CDR2 FQNEAQ (reference sequence). The CDR3 DNA reads TGTGCCAGCAGAAGGGAGCTAGGTGGCACCGGGGAGCTGTTTTTT. Protein: CASRRELGGTGELFF.

The rearrangement links TRBV7-9 to TRBJ1-1, with a weak D call TRBD1 (5 bases). V was pared by 0 bases and J by 4 bases, with 6 bases between. CDR1 is SEHNR, CDR2 FQNEAQ, per germline (reference sequence). The length of the CDR3 is 13 residues. In nucleotides, the CDR3 is TGTGCCAGCAGCTTAGCCCAGGGCACTGAAGCTTTCTTT. It yields the protein CASSLAQGTEAFF.

The V call is TRBV18, the J call TRBJ2-1; 9 bases line up with TRBD2. The V gene end was trimmed by 3 bases and the J gene end by 0 bases; junction bases not matched to a gene: 6. The V gene's germline CDR1 is KGHSH and CDR2 LQKENI. The CDR3 loop spans 17 amino acids. The CDR3 region is CASSPLAGSSSYNEQFF. CDR3 DNA: TGTGCCAGCTCACCGCTAGCGGGGTCAAGCTCCTACAATGAGCAGTTCTTC.

V gene TRBV7-9 combines with J gene TRBJ2-7; TRBD1 aligns across 8 bases. The CDR3 totals 14 residues. V lost 7 bases, J lost 1 base, and 6 bases stayed unmatched. Per the germline V gene, CDR1 is SEHNR and CDR2 is FQNEAQ (reference sequence). The CDR3 loop reads CASTMTGESYEQYF. In DNA, the CDR3 is TGTGCCAGCACCATGACAGGGGAGTCCTACGAGCAGTACTTC. Drawing the rest from reference TRBV7-9 and TRBJ2-7, the complete variable domain is DTGVSQNPRHKITKRGQNVTFRCDPISEHNRLYWYRQTLGQGPEFLTYFQNEAQLEKSRLLSDRFSAERPKGSFSTLEIQRTEQGDSAMYLCASTMTGESYEQYFGPGTRLTVT.

The chain employs TRBV6-1 and TRBJ2-3; D remains unclear. CDR1 MNHNS and CDR2 SASEGT come from the germline V gene. Trimming pared 6 bases from V and 6 bases from J, leaving 19 bases between. The CDR3 totals 15 residues. In DNA form, the CDR3 reads TGTGCCAGCAGGCAGGCCATACGTCGCTCTGATACGCAGTATTTT. As protein: CASRQAIRRSDTQYF.

This rearrangement joins TRBV28 to TRBJ2-7; perhaps D is TRBD1 or TRBD2 (6 bases each). With 4 bases removed from V and 4 bases from J, the gap between germline ends came to 17 bases. Germline V gene sequence: CDR1 MDHEN, CDR2 SYDVKM. CDR3 length equals 15 residues. CDR3 amino acids: CASSSTGGPVYEQYF. The DNA of the CDR3 is TGTGCCAGCAGTTCCACTGGGGGGCCCGTGTACGAGCAGTACTTC.

V usage is TRBV7-9 and J usage is TRBJ1-1, with a possible D match to TRBD1 (6 bases). Germline CDR1 and CDR2: SEHNR and FQNEAQ (reference sequence). The CDR3 contains 11 residues. V was clipped by 6 bases and J by 8 bases, with 10 bases between them. CDR3 in amino acids: CASRTGSEAFF. In DNA, the CDR3 is TGTGCCAGCAGAACAGGGTCGGAAGCTTTCTTT. The complete variable domain, with remaining parts taken from reference TRBV7-9 and TRBJ1-1, reads DTGVSQNPRHKITKRGQNVTFRCDPISEHNRLYWYRQTLGQGPEFLTYFQNEAQLEKSRLLSDRFSAERPKGSFSTLEIQRTEQGDSAMYLCASRTGSEAFFGQGTRLTVV.

The chain joins TRBV7-9 to TRBJ1-2; unclear D gene. This CDR3 has 13 residues. The germline CDR1 and CDR2 sequences are SEHNR and FQNEAQ (reference sequence). V gave up 1 base and J gave up 3 bases, with 6 bases separating them. The CDR3 bases are TGTGCCAGCAGCTTAGTGGGGTACTATGGCTACACCTTC. Its protein product is CASSLVGYYGYTF.

This chain links TRBV28 with TRBJ1-5; 9 bases align to TRBD1. J was trimmed by 5 bases and V by 5 bases; bases with no gene match: 4. This CDR3 comprises 14 residues. In germline, CDR1 is MDHEN, CDR2 SYDVKM. This chain's CDR3 is CASSTGQGDQPQHF. The CDR3 DNA reads TGTGCCAGCAGTACGGGACAGGGCGATCAGCCCCAGCATTTT. The entire variable domain, with the rest obtained from reference TRBV28 and TRBJ1-5, is as follows: DVKVTQSSRYLVKRTGEKVFLECVQDMDHENMFWYRQDPGLGLRLIYFSYDVKMKEKGDIPEGYSVSREKKERFSLILESASTNQTSMYLCASSTGQGDQPQHFGDGTRLSIL.

This chain joins TRBV5-1 and TRBJ2-5; 8 positions agree with TRBD1. After removal of 0 bases from V and 2 bases from J, the junction contained 9 bases not matched to a gene. Germline loops: CDR1 SGHRS, CDR2 YFSETQ. The CDR3 extends over 17 amino acids. The CDR3 region is CASSLAPDRGTQETQYF. The CDR3 nucleotides read TGCGCCAGCAGCTTGGCCCCCGACAGGGGCACTCAAGAGACCCAGTACTTC.

In nucleotides, the CDR3 is TGTGCCAGCAGTTTATTAAGCGGGGCTAACACCGGGGAGCTGTTTTTT. Residues: CASSLLSGANTGELFF. This chain uses TRBV28 with TRBJ2-2; 7 bases match TRBD2. The germline V gene has CDR1 MDHEN and CDR2 SYDVKM. The CDR3 consists of 16 residues. The V segment lost 1 base and the J segment 2 bases; nucleotides outside the gene matches: 4.

Note on this clone: At the DNA level, this CDR3 is encoded by other sequences in the same sample as well. This sequence joins TRBV18 and TRBJ1-1, with D possibly matching TRBD1 (5 bases). Germline V gives CDR1 KGHSH, CDR2 LQKENI. This CDR3 is built from 13 residues. Trimming removed 6 bases at V and 1 base at J, with 9 bases between. CDR3 in DNA: TGTGCCAGCTCCGGTGACAGGAACACTGAAGCTTTCTTT. Translation: CASSGDRNTEAFF.

The CDR3 protein is CASSFAQNTEAFF. The CDR3 region has the DNA TGTGCCAGCAGCTTCGCCCAGAACACTGAAGCTTTCTTT. The rearrangement links TRBV7-2 to TRBJ1-1; D is unclear. The CDR3 is made up of 13 amino acids. Per germline, CDR1 SGHTA and CDR2 FQGNSA. V was shortened by 3 bases and J by 1 base, with 6 bases between the two germline ends.

V gene TRBV30 combines with J gene TRBJ1-5; possible D gene TRBD1, 5 bases. V lost 5 bases to trimming and J lost 3 bases, with 20 bases between them. Germline-derived CDR1 and CDR2 are GTSNPN and SVGIG (reference sequence). CDR3 size: 16 residues. The DNA of the CDR3 is TGTGCCTGGCGACCCCTCGGGGGGGGGAACAATCAGCCCCAGCATTTT. Translation: CAWRPLGGGNNQPQHF.

This rearrangement joins TRBV11-3 to TRBJ2-2, with D perhaps matching TRBD1 or TRBD2 (5 bases each). V was shortened by 8 bases and J by 5 bases, with 18 bases between the two germline ends. Germline lookup yields CDR1 SGHNT and CDR2 YENEEA. The CDR3 has 15 amino acids. Here the CDR3 reads CASGEGQGETGELFF. CDR3 coding DNA: TGTGCCAGCGGAGAGGGCCAGGGAGAAACCGGGGAGCTGTTTTTT.

The genes are TRBV7-3 and TRBJ2-5; D is undetermined. This CDR3 contains 13 residues. Germline CDR1 reads SGHTA; CDR2 reads FQGTGA. Trimming stripped 1 base from V and 4 bases from J, with 7 bases between. The CDR3 protein is CASSLKSRETQYF. CDR3 DNA: TGTGCCAGCAGCTTAAAGTCTCGAGAGACCCAGTACTTC. Based on the CDR3 plus reference TRBV7-3 and TRBJ2-5, the full variable domain is GAGVSQTPSNKVTEKGKYVELRCDPISGHTALYWYRQSLGQGPEFLIYFQGTGAADDSGLPNDRFFAVRPEGSVSTLKIQRTERGDSAVYLCASSLKSRETQYFGPGTRLLVL.

The chain uses TRBV28 and TRBJ1-1; TRBD1 is a possible D gene (6 bases). This CDR3 comprises 15 residues. The V end was cut by 4 bases, the J end by 0 bases, with 12 bases between. CDR1 MDHEN and CDR2 SYDVKM come from the germline V gene. CDR3 protein: CASSYPGQMNTEAFF. In DNA form, the CDR3 reads TGTGCCAGCAGTTACCCTGGACAGATGAACACTGAAGCTTTCTTT.

The V call is TRBV2, the J call TRBJ2-7, with D unresolved. From germline, CDR1 is SNHLY and CDR2 FYNNEI. With 8 bases removed from V and 7 bases from J, the gap between germline ends came to 21 bases. This CDR3 region has 14 residues. The CDR3 DNA follows: TGTGCCAGCGAAACCGGTCCTACGCCTCGGGAGCAGTACTTC. Encoded protein: CASETGPTPREQYF. The variable domain in full, with the rest retrieved from reference TRBV2 and TRBJ2-7, is EPEVTQTPSHQVTQMGQEVILRCVPISNHLYFYWYRQILGQKVEFLVSFYNNEISEKSEIFDDQFSVERPDGSNFTLKIRSTKLEDSAMYFCASETGPTPREQYFGPGTRLTVT.

Of note for this clone: In the same sample, other DNA sequences code for this CDR3. The chain combines TRBV18 with TRBJ2-5; D may be TRBD2 (6 bases). There are 13 residues in the CDR3. Germline lookup yields CDR1 KGHSH and CDR2 LQKENI. V was pared by 3 bases and J by 5 bases, with 10 bases between. CDR3: CASSPGGAETQYF. CDR3 coding DNA: TGTGCCAGCTCACCGGGGGGAGCGGAGACCCAGTACTTC.

The V call is TRBV5-4, the J call TRBJ2-3; D unclear. Germline CDR1 reads SGHNT; CDR2 reads YYREEE (reference sequence). V gave up 0 bases and J gave up 0 bases, with 8 bases separating them. The CDR3 length is 15 residues. The chain's CDR3 is CASSLVGYSTDTQYF. The CDR3 DNA follows: TGTGCCAGCAGCTTGGTGGGCTACAGCACAGATACGCAGTATTTT.

The chain carries TRBV6-5 and TRBJ2-1; 10 bases agree with TRBD1. Trimming cost V 4 bases and J 8 bases; bases outside gene matches: 5. CDR1 is MNHEY, CDR2 SVGAGI, per germline. The CDR3 loop spans 14 amino acids. The DNA for the CDR3 is TGTGCCAGCAGTTGGGGGACAGGGGTCGATGAGCAGTTCTTC. Encoded protein: CASSWGTGVDEQFF.

The genes are TRBV5-1 and TRBJ2-7; the D is unclear. The CDR3 covers 14 residues. Between the trimmed V and J ends, which lost 4 bases and 6 bases, there was a span of 17 bases. CDR1 and CDR2 (germline): SGHRS, YFSETQ. The CDR3 nucleotides read TGCGCCAGCAGCAGTAGACCCTCCCCGGGCGAGCAGTACTTC. Protein: CASSSRPSPGEQYF.